The 17 T cell receptor beta chains presented below share a single source sample, sequenced in a study of beta chain features in type 1 diabetes. Expressed TCRB transcripts were sequenced because the entire RNA isolate underwent reverse transcription. Sequencing was performed with immunoSEQ multiplex PCR; in TCRdb, only in-frame clones are kept and a portion is missing. The sample lists under 300,000 clones, roughly 8% occurring once. The material sequenced was central memory CD4+ T cells from blood. These receptors originate from a woman younger than 35 in good health.

The chain employs TRBV7-2 and TRBJ1-6; D is undetermined. V shed 4 bases and J shed 5 bases, with 9 bases lying between them. The length of the CDR3 is 14 residues. In germline, CDR1 is SGHTA, CDR2 FQGNSA. The CDR3 DNA sequence: TGTGCCAGCAGCTCACAAAAACATAATTCACCCCTCCACTTT. Encoded protein: CASSSQKHNSPLHF.

The rearrangement links TRBV5-1 to TRBJ1-2; D is possibly TRBD1 (6 bases). The CDR3 runs to 15 residues. Germline V gene data show CDR1 as SGHRS and CDR2 as YFSETQ. With 2 bases removed from V and 11 bases from J, the gap between germline ends came to 22 bases. The CDR3, as DNA: TGCGCCAGCAGCTTACAGGAAACCCAGCCTAGGGGGTACACCTTC. The encoded protein is CASSLQETQPRGYTF.

The gene calls are TRBV19 and TRBJ2-3, with TRBD1 matching over 8 bases. Trimming took 7 bases from V and 1 from J; bases not matched to a gene: 7. The CDR3 has 15 residues. From germline, CDR1 is LNHDA and CDR2 SQIVND (reference sequence). CDR3 nucleotides: TGTGCCAGTAAAGCCGCGACAGGGGGCACAGATACGCAGTATTTT. It codes for CASKAATGGTDTQYF.

This clone was seen more than once but under ten times. A read error is the likely source, as a far larger clone sits one nucleotide away. The identical CDR3 is also encoded by other nucleotide sequences in the sample. The chain couples TRBV7-2 to TRBJ2-7, with TRBD2 identical over 8 bases. The germline gives CDR1 SGHTA, CDR2 FQGNSA. This CDR3 has 16 residues. J lost 4 bases, V lost 5 bases, and 13 bases had no gene match. As DNA, the CDR3 is TGTGCCAGCAGCCATTTCGGCGGGGGGCGAGCTTACGAGCAGTACTTC. Residues: CASSHFGGGRAYEQYF.

This clone was counted a few times. Here the CDR3 DNA reads TGTGCCAGCAGCCCCCCGAAAGCGGACAAGACTAACCAAGAGACCCAGTACTTC. Translation gives CASSPPKADKTNQETQYF. This chain links TRBV7-9 with TRBJ2-5; D is perhaps TRBD1 or TRBD2 (5 bases each). Germline assignment: CDR1 SEHNR and CDR2 FQNEAQ (reference sequence). Trimming removed 5 bases at V and 0 bases at J, with 22 bases between. This CDR3 contains 18 residues. The whole variable domain, filled in from reference TRBV7-9 and TRBJ2-5, reads DTGVSQNPRHKITKRGQNVTFRCDPISEHNRLYWYRQTLGQGPEFLTYFQNEAQLEKSRLLSDRFSAERPKGSFSTLEIQRTEQGDSAMYLCASSPPKADKTNQETQYFGPGTRLLVL.

This chain joins TRBV5-8 and TRBJ1-1, with D possibly TRBD1 on 6 matching bases. Germline V CDR1 and CDR2: SGHTS, YDEGEE. The CDR3 contains 15 residues. V was trimmed by 5 bases and J by 0 bases, leaving 14 bases between them. The CDR3 reads CASSTGQRVNTEAFF. DNA of the CDR3: TGTGCCAGCAGTACGGGACAACGGGTGAACACTGAAGCTTTCTTT.

The J gene is TRBJ1-3, the V gene TRBV18; D not certain. Germline V lookup: CDR1 KGHSH, CDR2 LQKENI. The ends were cut back, 3 bases at V and 0 bases at J, with 9 bases in the middle. The CDR3 sequence is 15 residues long. As DNA, the CDR3 is TGTGCCAGCTCACCGGCGGTCGTCTCTGGAAACACCATATATTTT. This codes for CASSPAVVSGNTIYF.

The J gene is TRBJ2-1, the V gene TRBV7-2, with 7 nucleotides matching TRBD2. Germline V lookup: CDR1 SGHTA, CDR2 FQGNSA. The CDR3 runs to 14 residues. With V trimmed by 4 bases and J by 10 bases, 10 bases remained unmatched. The CDR3 DNA reads TGTGCCAGCAGCTCCTTACCGGGACTACTCGAGCAGTTCTTC. It codes for CASSSLPGLLEQFF.

This clone came up a few times. The chain joins TRBV6-6 to TRBJ2-1; D gene ambiguous. The CDR3 extends over 11 amino acids. Germline loops: CDR1 MNHNY, CDR2 SVGAGI (reference sequence). The V and J ends lost 4 bases and 10 bases respectively, with 8 bases between them. CDR3 sequence (DNA): TGTGCCAGCAGTTCCTTTGGGGAGCAGTTCTTC. This gives the protein CASSSFGEQFF.

This chain uses TRBV9 with TRBJ2-1, with 7 bases matching TRBD2. The V gene's germline CDR1 is SGDLS and CDR2 YYNGEE. V trimming: 4 bases; J trimming: 2 bases; junction bases outside the gene matches: 6. The CDR3 length is 15 residues. Here the CDR3 DNA reads TGTGCCAGCAGCCGACTAGCAGAGCCCTACAATGAGCAGTTCTTC. Its translation: CASSRLAEPYNEQFF.

There are a few counts of this clone. This chain connects TRBV18 to TRBJ2-3; possible D gene TRBD1, 6 bases. With 4 bases removed from V and 3 bases from J, the gap between germline ends came to 20 bases. This CDR3 contains 17 residues. The germline gives CDR1 KGHSH, CDR2 LQKENI. The CDR3 DNA is TGTGCCAGCTCACGAACGTCCCAGGGGCAGATAACAGATACGCAGTATTTT. The encoded protein is CASSRTSQGQITDTQYF.

This clone has a handful of counts. V usage is TRBV7-2 and J usage is TRBJ2-5; 7 bases map to TRBD2. This CDR3 comprises 15 residues. Looked up from germline, CDR1 is SGHTA and CDR2 is FQGNSA. Trimming removed 5 bases from V and 3 bases from J; junction bases left unmatched: 9. DNA of the CDR3: TGTGCCAGCAGCCCGATGGGAGGGTCAAAAGAGACCCAGTACTTC. This encodes CASSPMGGSKETQYF.

This rearrangement joins TRBV7-2 to TRBJ2-1; TRBD1 matches at 7 bases. This CDR3 is 15 amino acids long. The V gene's germline CDR1 is SGHTA and CDR2 FQGNSA. J gave up 7 bases and V 1 base, and 7 bases lay outside the gene matches. The CDR3 nucleotides are TGTGCCAGCAGCTTAGATTCGGGCAGGGGGAATGAGCAGTTCTTC. Protein: CASSLDSGRGNEQFF.

The chain links TRBV29-1 to TRBJ1-5, with a weak D call TRBD1 (5 bases). From germline, CDR1 is SQVTM and CDR2 ANQGSEA. The V gene lost 3 bases and the J gene lost 2 bases, with 11 bases spanning the gap. The CDR3 is 14 amino acids. The CDR3 DNA follows: TGCAGCGTTGAGGGGGGAACAGGCAATCAGCCCCAGCATTTT. Translating gives CSVEGGTGNQPQHF.

The genes are TRBV5-1 and TRBJ2-2; no reliable D call. Trimming took 0 bases from V and 4 from J, leaving 13 bases between them. This CDR3 has 16 amino acids. Germline-derived CDR1 and CDR2 are SGHRS and YFSETQ. Here the CDR3 reads CASSLGKQSRTGELFF. DNA of the CDR3: TGCGCCAGCAGCTTGGGAAAGCAGTCGCGCACCGGGGAGCTGTTTTTT.

The V gene is TRBV27, the J gene TRBJ1-2; TRBD1 might be the D (5 bases). There are 13 residues in the CDR3. V was shortened by 6 bases and J by 4 bases, with 12 bases between the two germline ends. CDR1 and CDR2 (germline): MNHEY, SMNVEV (reference sequence). The chain's CDR3 is CASRGDGSYGYTF. DNA for the CDR3: TGTGCCAGCAGGGGGGACGGGAGCTATGGCTACACCTTC.

This clone turned up a few times. V is TRBV10-3 and J is TRBJ2-3, with 12 bases fitting TRBD2. CDR1 and CDR2 (germline): ENHRY, SYGVKD. The junction had 3 bases not matched to a gene; V was cut back by 8 bases and J by 0 bases. This CDR3 is built from 15 residues. The CDR3 spells CAIGGTSGSTDTQYF. CDR3 in DNA: TGTGCCATCGGAGGGACTAGCGGGAGCACAGATACGCAGTATTTT.